The 18 T cell receptor beta chains listed next were all sequenced from one sample in a study of T cells in Graves' hyperthyroidism and ophthalmopathy. Amplification yielded TCR beta CDR3 regions, with RNA transcripts as the source. With the HTBI primer set, the TCR CDR3 went through a first round of RT-PCR. Via MiXCR, TCRdb re-called the multiplex PCR reads, giving one row per CDR3 protein. The sample holds hundreds of thousands of distinct CDR3 sequences, about 15% seen once. The specimen was blood. These receptors all stem from a man aged 18 to 29 with Graves' ophthalmopathy.

To note about this clonotype: A single base separates this from a much larger clone, so it may be a read error. For the CDR3, the DNA is TGTGCCAGCAGTTTAGGGGGGGCTGTGAGCAATCAGCCCCAGCATTTT. Translating it yields CASSLGGAVSNQPQHF. The chain carries TRBV28 and TRBJ1-5, with TRBD1 as a possible D gene (6 bases). V was pared by 2 bases and J by 1 base, with 12 bases between. The germline V gene has CDR1 MDHEN and CDR2 SYDVKM. The CDR3 runs 16 residues.

In this sample, this clonotype turned up many times. This rearrangement joins TRBV5-1 to TRBJ1-1; D remains unclear. Germline V lookup: CDR1 SGHRS, CDR2 YFSETQ. V shed 0 bases and J shed 0 bases, with 9 bases lying between them. The CDR3 runs 15 residues. The CDR3: CASSLAGAMNTEAFF. The CDR3 bases are TGCGCCAGCAGCTTGGCCGGAGCTATGAACACTGAAGCTTTCTTT.

V and J are TRBV6-1 and TRBJ2-1; no reliable D call. Germline V CDR1 and CDR2: MNHNS, SASEGT. Trimming stripped 8 bases from V and 8 bases from J, with 16 bases between. The CDR3 is made up of 13 amino acids. CDR3 bases: TGTGCCAGCTTTTGGCTAGAAGTCGATGAGCAGTTCTTC. Its translation: CASFWLEVDEQFF.

There are many counts of this clonotype. The rearrangement uses TRBV12-3 or TRBV12-4 and TRBJ1-1; maybe TRBD1 (6 bases). The CDR3 is 14 amino acids. The germline V and J ends were trimmed by 3 bases and 3 bases, with 11 bases remaining between them. CDR3 coding DNA: TGTGCCAGCAGTTTTAGGGACACCTACACTGAAGCTTTCTTT. It yields the protein CASSFRDTYTEAFF.

The J gene is TRBJ2-2, the V gene TRBV19, with D unclear. The V end lost 3 bases, the J end lost 0 bases, and 5 bases lay between the germline ends. Germline CDR1 and CDR2: LNHDA and SQIVND (reference sequence). This CDR3 is 14 amino acids long. The CDR3 spells CASSIQPNTGELFF. CDR3 nucleotide sequence: TGTGCCAGTAGTATCCAGCCGAACACCGGGGAGCTGTTTTTT.

This clonotype has a count of ten or more. The chain combines TRBV20-1 with TRBJ2-1; D ambiguous. The CDR3 has 16 residues. Germline lookup yields CDR1 DFQATT and CDR2 SNEGSKA (reference sequence). V was pared by 0 bases and J by 2 bases, with 14 bases between. CDR3 sequence reads: CSAREQQPGTYNEQFF. DNA for the CDR3: TGCAGTGCTAGAGAGCAACAACCTGGGACCTACAATGAGCAGTTCTTC.

This clonotype was seen repeatedly, ten times or more. The chain couples TRBV7-2 to TRBJ2-1; possibly TRBD1 for D (6 bases). Between the trimmed V and J ends, which lost 2 bases and 2 bases, there was a span of 10 bases. The CDR3 covers 15 residues. In germline, CDR1 is SGHTA, CDR2 FQGNSA. The chain's CDR3 is CASSLIQGPYNEQFF. CDR3 bases: TGTGCCAGCAGCTTAATACAGGGACCCTACAATGAGCAGTTCTTC.

This clonotype was seen ten or more times. The rearrangement uses TRBV10-3 and TRBJ2-7, with 7 nucleotides matching TRBD1. With V trimmed by 4 bases and J by 4 bases, 7 bases remained unmatched. This CDR3 is built from 14 residues. CDR1 and CDR2 (germline): ENHRY, SYGVKD. The CDR3, as DNA: TGTGCCATCAGTGGACAGGGTAGAAGATACGAGCAGTACTTC. It is translated as CAISGQGRRYEQYF.

This clonotype was detected once. The chain uses TRBV7-2 and TRBJ2-7, with D hard to call. Per the germline V gene, CDR1 is SGHTA and CDR2 is FQGNSA. With 4 bases removed from V and 1 base from J, the gap between germline ends came to 14 bases. This CDR3 contains 15 residues. CDR3 DNA: TGTGCCAGCAGCTCCCGAACCGGACGGTCCTACGAGCAGTACTTC. Its protein product is CASSSRTGRSYEQYF.

Many counts were recorded for this clonotype. V and J are TRBV30 and TRBJ2-7; D is unresolved. Germline CDR1 is GTSNPN and CDR2 is SVGIG (reference sequence). Trimming took off 0 bases at V and 2 bases at J, with 2 bases between the two ends. The CDR3 totals 11 residues. The DNA of the CDR3 is TGTGCCTGGAGTGTAGCCTACGAGCAGTACTTC. This encodes CAWSVAYEQYF.

The table lists this clonotype with many counts. The J gene is TRBJ1-2, the V gene TRBV7-9; D perhaps matches TRBD1 (6 bases). Germline CDR1 and CDR2: SEHNR and FQNEAQ (reference sequence). This CDR3 has 16 amino acids. V dropped 0 bases and J dropped 3 bases, with 14 bases sitting between them. CDR3 nucleotides: TGTGCCAGCAGCTTAGCGCTCGGGGGCGAATACTATGGCTACACCTTC. Amino acids: CASSLALGGEYYGYTF.

Ten or more counts support this clonotype. This chain connects TRBV5-1 to TRBJ2-7, with TRBD1 matching over 8 bases. The germline V gene encodes CDR1 SGHRS and CDR2 YFSETQ. This CDR3 is 15 amino acids long. After removal of 4 bases from V and 2 bases from J, the junction contained 8 bases not matched to a gene. The CDR3 DNA follows: TGCGCCAGCAGCCAGGGATGGACAGGGACCTACGAGCAGTACTTC. Translating it yields CASSQGWTGTYEQYF.

This clonotype was seen many times. This chain joins TRBV27 and TRBJ2-3; 7 bases line up with TRBD2. Per the germline V gene, CDR1 is MNHEY and CDR2 is SMNVEV (reference sequence). CDR3 length: 15 residues. With 1 base clipped from V and 2 bases from J, the junction kept 3 bases outside the gene matches. The CDR3 protein is CASSLLSGVTDTQYF. The CDR3 nucleotides read TGTGCCAGCAGTTTATTGAGCGGGGTCACAGATACGCAGTATTTT.

This clonotype was picked up many times. The V gene is TRBV7-9, the J gene TRBJ2-1; 8 bases are shared with TRBD2. Germline CDR1 and CDR2: SEHNR and FQNEAQ (reference sequence). The CDR3 is made up of 15 amino acids. V trimming: 5 bases; J trimming: 3 bases; junction bases outside the gene matches: 6. CDR3: CASSGREGNYNEQFF. CDR3 nucleotide sequence: TGTGCCAGCAGCGGACGGGAGGGCAACTACAATGAGCAGTTCTTC.

A note on this clonotype: This may be a read error, as it is one base from a much larger clone. This chain connects TRBV3-1 to TRBJ2-3; 15 bases map to TRBD2. The germline V gene has CDR1 LGHDT and CDR2 YNNKEL (reference sequence). V lost 4 bases and J lost 4; bases outside the gene matches: 6. CDR3 length equals 17 residues. CDR3 nucleotide sequence: TGTGCCAGCAGCCGATCTTGGACTAGCGGGAGGGCAGATACGCAGTATTTT. Amino acids: CASSRSWTSGRADTQYF.

This clonotype has at least ten counts. J is TRBJ1-2 and V is TRBV29-1, with a possible D match to TRBD1 (6 bases). The V gene's germline CDR1 is SQVTM and CDR2 ANQGSEA. This CDR3 has 14 residues. Deletions cut 7 bases from V and 1 base from J, with 16 bases between. CDR3 sequence reads: CSATAGGFNYGYTF. CDR3 DNA: TGCAGCGCCACGGCCGGGGGCTTTAACTATGGCTACACCTTC.

The chain combines TRBV7-9 with TRBJ2-6; no reliable D call. V was clipped by 7 bases and J by 4 bases, with 17 bases between them. There are 16 residues in the CDR3. CDR1 and CDR2 from the germline V gene are SEHNR and FQNEAQ (reference sequence). The CDR3 loop is CASTTLQWVGANVLTF. CDR3 DNA: TGTGCCAGCACCACATTACAATGGGTCGGGGCCAACGTCCTGACTTTC.

The chain employs TRBV19 and TRBJ1-1; unclear D gene. The CDR3 spans 13 residues. V was clipped by 6 bases and J by 4 bases, with 12 bases between them. CDR1 and CDR2 from the germline V gene are LNHDA and SQIVND (reference sequence). CDR3 protein: CASRSGLITEAFF. CDR3 in DNA: TGTGCCAGTAGATCCGGTCTCATCACTGAAGCTTTCTTT.